Below are 32 T cell receptor beta chains sequenced from a single sample in a study of T cells after yellow fever vaccination. Using its own MiXCR run on the 5' RACE reads, TCRdb lists one record per CDR3 protein. The data show some 600,000 distinct CDR3 sequences, around 12% seen once. The sequencing here drew on PBMCs, taken on the day of the yellow fever booster vaccination. The receptors were gathered from a man aged 25-45 years who received the YFV17D yellow fever vaccine.

This clonotype has only a few counts. V usage is TRBV6-1 and J usage is TRBJ1-5; TRBD1 agrees at 12 bases. The CDR3 contains 16 residues. V was clipped by 6 bases and J by 2 bases; unmatched bases: 5. The germline CDR1 and CDR2 sequences are MNHNS and SASEGT. The CDR3 region is CASRPGTGGGNQPQHF. CDR3 DNA sequence: TGTGCCAGCAGACCCGGGACAGGGGGCGGCAATCAGCCCCAGCATTTT.

In its sample, this clonotype was seen a few times. This chain joins TRBV7-8 and TRBJ2-7, with D unclear. Germline loops: CDR1 SGHVS, CDR2 FQNEAQ. V lost 2 bases and J lost 3, with 11 bases in between. CDR3 length equals 14 residues. The CDR3 region has the DNA TGTGCCAGCAGCTTACATGGGGTGGTCTACGAGCAGTACTTC. It yields the protein CASSLHGVVYEQYF.

Details on this clonotype: Compared with germline, one end of the junction differs, possibly owing to a read error. The chain has TRBV20-1 and TRBJ2-4, with D perhaps given as TRBD1 or TRBD2 (5 bases each). The CDR3 has 16 residues. Looked up from germline, CDR1 is DFQATT and CDR2 is SNEGSKA (reference sequence). CDR3 loop: CCASSQGVWAKNIQYF. The CDR3 DNA sequence: TGCTGTGCTAGTTCCCAGGGAGTATGGGCCAAAAACATTCAGTACTTC.

As for this clonotype: A read error may produce the germline difference seen at one junction end. The V gene is TRBV20-1, the J gene TRBJ2-5; possible D gene TRBD2, 5 bases. This CDR3 has 13 amino acids. In germline, CDR1 is DFQATT, CDR2 SNEGSKA (reference sequence). CDR3 in amino acids: CSARGHLVETQYF. DNA of the CDR3: TGCAGTGCCAGAGGGCACCTCGTGGAGACCCAGTACTTC.

In this sample, this clonotype turned up a few times. The CDR3 sequence: CASSGGQGRTEAFF. The DNA for the CDR3 is TGTGCCAGCAGCGGAGGACAGGGTCGAACTGAAGCTTTCTTT. This chain links TRBV5-6 with TRBJ1-1, with 8 bases matching TRBD1. CDR1 and CDR2 (germline): SGHDT, YYEEEE. CDR3 length: 14 residues. Germline trimming cut 4 bases from V and 5 bases from J; bases unmatched to any gene: 7.

CDR3 DNA sequence: TGCGCCAGCAGTCGGGGGCACGACAGCTCCTACAATGAGCAGTTCTTC. Encoded protein: CASSRGHDSSYNEQFF. This sequence joins TRBV23-1 and TRBJ2-1; possibly TRBD1 for D (6 bases). TRBV23-1 is marked as an open reading frame, function uncertain. The CDR3 spans 16 residues. Trimming shortened V by 4 bases and J by 0 bases, and 13 bases separated the two germline ends.

This rearrangement joins TRBV5-5 to TRBJ2-5, with a tentative D call TRBD2 (6 bases). Germline CDR1 and CDR2: SGHKS and YYEKEE (reference sequence). Between the trimmed V and J ends, which lost 5 bases and 0 bases, there was a span of 17 bases. The CDR3 spans 16 residues. Here the CDR3 DNA reads TGTGCCAGCAGTCCGGGTAGCGGAGCGTACCAAGAGACCCAGTACTTC. Translated, it gives CASSPGSGAYQETQYF.

The chain links TRBV20-1 to TRBJ1-5; D gene uncertain. The CDR3 spans 12 residues. The germline CDR1 and CDR2 sequences are DFQATT and SNEGSKA (reference sequence). The ends were cut back, 1 base at V and 3 bases at J, with 4 bases in the middle. CDR3 coding DNA: TGCAGTGCTAGAGCGCCCAATCAGCCCCAGCATTTT. It encodes CSARAPNQPQHF.

Worth noting for this clonotype: An end of the junction differs from the germline gene, which may be a read error. The chain is built from TRBV20-1 and TRBJ2-1, with D uncertain. The CDR3 consists of 13 residues. The germline CDR1 and CDR2 sequences are DFQATT and SNEGSKA (reference sequence). The CDR3 DNA reads as TGCAGTGCTATTTTACTAAGAACCAATGATCAGTTCTTC. This codes for CSAILLRTNDQFF.

This rearrangement joins TRBV12-3 or TRBV12-4 to TRBJ2-6; TRBD1 aligns across 8 bases. This CDR3 is 17 amino acids long. Trimming removed 2 bases from V and 4 bases from J; junction bases left unmatched: 7. As DNA, the CDR3 is TGTGCCAGCAGTTTAAGGCAGGGGGCTGGAGGGGCCAACGTCCTGACTTTC. Its translation: CASSLRQGAGGANVLTF.

This clonotype has a count of ten or more. This chain uses TRBV7-2 with TRBJ2-7, with D perhaps TRBD2 (5 bases). Trimming stripped 2 bases from V and 2 bases from J, with 13 bases between. CDR3 size: 15 residues. Germline values: CDR1 SGHTA, CDR2 FQGNSA. CDR3: CASSLSASWTYEQYF. DNA for the CDR3: TGTGCCAGCAGCTTATCGGCTAGCTGGACCTACGAGCAGTACTTC.

CDR3 loop: CSAARGNSNQPQHF. CDR3 in DNA: TGCAGTGCCGCCCGGGGGAATAGCAATCAGCCCCAGCATTTT. The chain recombines TRBV20-1 with TRBJ1-5, with D possibly matching TRBD1 (5 bases). V lost 6 bases to trimming and J lost 0 bases, with 12 bases between them. The CDR3 covers 14 residues. Germline values: CDR1 DFQATT, CDR2 SNEGSKA (reference sequence).

The CDR3 spells CASSLEGGPGPFVEQFF. CDR3 DNA sequence: TGCGCCAGCAGCTTGGAGGGAGGTCCGGGACCCTTTGTTGAGCAGTTCTTC. V is TRBV5-1 and J is TRBJ2-1, with D possibly matching TRBD2 (6 bases). Trimming shortened V by 0 bases and J by 9 bases, and 22 bases separated the two germline ends. CDR3 length equals 17 residues. Germline values: CDR1 SGHRS, CDR2 YFSETQ.

The CDR3 spells CASSYVSGSQETQYF. In DNA, the CDR3 is TGTGCCAGCAGTTACGTGTCGGGATCTCAAGAGACCCAGTACTTC. The rearrangement joins TRBV6-2 or TRBV6-3 to TRBJ2-5, with D possibly TRBD2 on 5 matching bases. Trimming took off 2 bases at V and 2 bases at J, with 12 bases between the two ends. Per the germline V gene, CDR1 is MNHEY and CDR2 is SVGEGT. CDR3 length: 15 amino acids.

The chain has TRBV5-1 and TRBJ2-5; 7 nucleotides line up with TRBD2. CDR3 size: 16 residues. V shed 7 bases and J 5 bases; nucleotides not matched to a gene: 17. CDR1 and CDR2 (germline): SGHRS, YFSETQ. The DNA for the CDR3 is TGCGCCAGCGGTAAGGGGATTAGCGGGTCGGCGGAGACCCAGTACTTC. Amino acids: CASGKGISGSAETQYF.

This clonotype was observed a handful of times. The genes are TRBV2 and TRBJ2-3, with 8 bases that match TRBD2. After removal of 3 bases from V and 6 bases from J, the junction contained 5 bases not matched to a gene. Germline lookup yields CDR1 SNHLY and CDR2 FYNNEI. The CDR3 extends over 14 amino acids. In DNA, the CDR3 is TGTGCCAGCAGTGAGAGCGGGAGACTGGATACGCAGTATTTT. It translates to CASSESGRLDTQYF. The whole variable domain, filled in from reference TRBV2 and TRBJ2-3, reads EPEVTQTPSHQVTQMGQEVILRCVPISNHLYFYWYRQILGQKVEFLVSFYNNEISEKSEIFDDQFSVERPDGSNFTLKIRSTKLEDSAMYFCASSESGRLDTQYFGPGTRLTVL.

The chain carries TRBV11-2 and TRBJ2-1, with a tentative D call TRBD2 (5 bases). The CDR3 runs 14 residues. The ends were cut back, 0 bases at V and 9 bases at J, with 12 bases in the middle. The V gene's germline CDR1 is SGHAT and CDR2 FQNNGV. Written as DNA, the CDR3 is TGTGCCAGCAGCTTAGAAGCAGCAAGCGGTGAGCAGTTCTTC. As protein: CASSLEAASGEQFF.

This clonotype has only a few counts. The gene calls are TRBV25-1 and TRBJ1-2; D perhaps matches TRBD1 (6 bases). Germline V gives CDR1 MGHDK, CDR2 SYGVNS. Trimming removed 3 bases at V and 2 bases at J, with 19 bases between. The CDR3 spans 17 residues. The CDR3: CASSDPSTGSANYGYTF. The CDR3 coding sequence is TGTGCCAGCAGTGATCCGTCTACAGGGTCGGCAAACTATGGCTACACCTTC.

This clonotype was seen a few times. This CDR3 is CSVDSGNEQYF. The CDR3 DNA sequence: TGCAGCGTAGATAGCGGAAACGAGCAGTACTTC. The V and J genes are TRBV29-1 and TRBJ2-7; D is perhaps TRBD2 (6 bases). The germline gives CDR1 SQVTM, CDR2 ANQGSEA. V lost 6 bases, J lost 5 bases, and 11 bases lay in between. The CDR3 has 11 residues.

The chain links TRBV14 to TRBJ2-7; D possibly corresponds to TRBD2 (6 bases). The germline V and J ends were trimmed by 4 bases and 6 bases, with 22 bases remaining between them. The length of the CDR3 is 16 residues. The germline CDR1 and CDR2 sequences are SGHDN and FVKESK. The CDR3 protein is CASSLEGTRAHSEQYF. The DNA of the CDR3 is TGTGCCAGCAGCCTCGAAGGGACTCGCGCGCATAGCGAGCAGTACTTC.

This clonotype came up many times. The rearrangement joins TRBV15 to TRBJ1-5; D gene ambiguous. The CDR3 loop spans 14 amino acids. Trimming took off 0 bases at V and 2 bases at J, with 5 bases between the two ends. CDR1 and CDR2 from the germline V gene are LNHNV and YYDKDF (reference sequence). The CDR3 region has the DNA TGTGCCACCAGCAGAGATAGGGGCAATCAGCCCCAGCATTTT. It specifies CATSRDRGNQPQHF.

The V call is TRBV29-1, the J call TRBJ2-1; perhaps TRBD2 as D (5 bases). Germline CDR1 is SQVTM and CDR2 is ANQGSEA. This CDR3 spans 14 amino acids. Trimming stripped 4 bases from V and 10 bases from J, with 20 bases between. CDR3 in amino acids: CSVGMVSRTGEQFF. CDR3 DNA sequence: TGCAGCGTTGGGATGGTCTCAAGGACTGGAGAGCAGTTCTTC.

This chain links TRBV20-1 with TRBJ2-1; 9 bases are shared with TRBD2. CDR3 size: 13 residues. The germline CDR1 and CDR2 sequences are DFQATT and SNEGSKA (reference sequence). Trimming cost V 6 bases and J 9 bases; bases outside gene matches: 9. CDR3 DNA: TGCAGTGCCAGATCGCGGCGGGAGGGTGAGCAGTTCTTC. This gives the protein CSARSRREGEQFF.

At least ten counts were recorded for this clonotype. This CDR3 reads CSVQGYYPEETQYF. The CDR3 nucleotides are TGCAGTGTTCAAGGTTACTACCCTGAAGAGACCCAGTACTTC. The chain is built from TRBV20-1 and TRBJ2-5; D gene unclear. The germline V and J ends were trimmed by 7 bases and 3 bases, with 18 bases remaining between them. The CDR3 runs 14 residues. The germline V gene has CDR1 DFQATT and CDR2 SNEGSKA (reference sequence).

The chain links TRBV23-1 to TRBJ2-5; D is unresolved. TRBV23-1 is assigned to the ORF class and has an uncertain function. V was trimmed by 3 bases and J by 3 bases, leaving 17 bases between them. This CDR3 has 16 amino acids. Written as DNA, the CDR3 is TGCGCCAGCAGTCACCCTCCTCGGATTGGGGAAGAGACCCAGTACTTC. Its translation: CASSHPPRIGEETQYF.

The chain carries TRBV20-1 and TRBJ2-5; maybe TRBD1 (6 bases). This CDR3 has 14 amino acids. The germline CDR1 and CDR2 sequences are DFQATT and SNEGSKA (reference sequence). V lost 5 bases to trimming and J lost 2 bases, with 15 bases between them. CDR3 residues: CSAPPTGWQETQYF. In DNA form, the CDR3 reads TGCAGTGCTCCCCCCACAGGGTGGCAAGAGACCCAGTACTTC.

CDR3 sequence: CASSQETGVSTGELFF. The CDR3, as DNA: TGCGCCAGCAGCCAAGAGACGGGGGTTTCTACCGGGGAGCTGTTTTTT. The V gene is TRBV4-3, the J gene TRBJ2-2; possibly TRBD2 for D (6 bases). Trimming removed 0 bases from V and 5 bases from J, with 13 bases in between. The CDR3 length is 16 residues. The germline CDR1 and CDR2 sequences are LGHNA and YSLEER.

The gene calls are TRBV7-2 and TRBJ2-4; a weak D match, TRBD1 (5 bases). Germline V gene data show CDR1 as SGHTA and CDR2 as FQGNSA. The germline V and J ends were trimmed by 2 bases and 13 bases, with 12 bases remaining between them. The CDR3 is 12 residues long. DNA for the CDR3: TGTGCCAGCAGCTTACAGGGCCTTAAGCAGTACTTC. Translation gives CASSLQGLKQYF.

In its sample, this clonotype was seen a few times. This chain joins TRBV7-9 and TRBJ1-4; D not certain. The V gene's germline CDR1 is SEHNR and CDR2 FQNEAQ (reference sequence). The CDR3 has 13 residues. V shed 5 bases and J shed 8 bases, with 12 bases lying between them. The CDR3 DNA reads as TGTGCCAGCAGCCCCCCAGGAAAAGAAAAACTGTTTTTT. Its protein is CASSPPGKEKLFF. Variable domain in full (rest from reference TRBV7-9 and TRBJ1-4): DTGVSQNPRHKITKRGQNVTFRCDPISEHNRLYWYRQTLGQGPEFLTYFQNEAQLEKSRLLSDRFSAERPKGSFSTLEIQRTEQGDSAMYLCASSPPGKEKLFFGSGTQLSVL.

This clonotype showed up just a few times. The V and J genes are TRBV5-1 and TRBJ2-1; 13 nucleotides align to TRBD2. V trimming: 4 bases; J trimming: 4 bases; junction bases outside the gene matches: 8. Germline V gives CDR1 SGHRS, CDR2 YFSETQ. The CDR3 runs 17 residues. The chain's CDR3 is CASSPGTSGTLYNEQFF. The CDR3 DNA reads as TGCGCCAGCAGCCCCGGGACTAGCGGGACTCTGTACAATGAGCAGTTCTTC.

This clonotype was found a few times. The chain joins TRBV4-3 to TRBJ2-7; no reliable D call. Trimming took off 2 bases at V and 1 base at J, with 9 bases between the two ends. Germline assignment: CDR1 LGHNA and CDR2 YSLEER. This CDR3 region has 14 residues. DNA for the CDR3: TGCGCCAGCAGCCAACAGACCGATTCCTACGAGCAGTACTTC. It yields the protein CASSQQTDSYEQYF.

A few counts support this clonotype. V and J are TRBV4-3 and TRBJ2-4, with 7 bases identical to TRBD2. Germline CDR1 LGHNA, CDR2 YSLEER. The CDR3 extends over 13 amino acids. The V and J ends lost 1 base and 14 bases, in that order; junction bases with no gene match: 8. The CDR3 DNA reads as TGCGCCAGCAGCCAAGTAGGTCCGGGACTAAAGTACTTC. This gives the protein CASSQVGPGLKYF.